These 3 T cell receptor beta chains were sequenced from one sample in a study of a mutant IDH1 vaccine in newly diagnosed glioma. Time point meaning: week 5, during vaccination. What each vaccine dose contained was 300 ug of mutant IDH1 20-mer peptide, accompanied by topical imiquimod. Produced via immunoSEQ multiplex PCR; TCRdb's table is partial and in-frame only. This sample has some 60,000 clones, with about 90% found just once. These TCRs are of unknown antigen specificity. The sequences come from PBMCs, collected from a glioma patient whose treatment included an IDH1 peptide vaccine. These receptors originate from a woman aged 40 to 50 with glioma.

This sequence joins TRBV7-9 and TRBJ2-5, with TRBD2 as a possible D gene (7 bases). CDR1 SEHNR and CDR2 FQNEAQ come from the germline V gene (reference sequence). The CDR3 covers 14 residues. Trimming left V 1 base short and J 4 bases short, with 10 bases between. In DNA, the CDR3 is TGTGCCAGCAGCTTAGGAGGGGGGGGAGAGACCCAGTACTTC. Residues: CASSLGGGGETQYF.

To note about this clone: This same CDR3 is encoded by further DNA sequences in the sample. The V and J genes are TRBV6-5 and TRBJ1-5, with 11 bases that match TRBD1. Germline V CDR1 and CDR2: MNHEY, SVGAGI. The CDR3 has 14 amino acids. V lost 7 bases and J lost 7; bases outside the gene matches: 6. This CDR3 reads CASKGQGARQPQHF. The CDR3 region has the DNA TGTGCCAGCAAAGGACAGGGGGCGCGACAGCCCCAGCATTTT.

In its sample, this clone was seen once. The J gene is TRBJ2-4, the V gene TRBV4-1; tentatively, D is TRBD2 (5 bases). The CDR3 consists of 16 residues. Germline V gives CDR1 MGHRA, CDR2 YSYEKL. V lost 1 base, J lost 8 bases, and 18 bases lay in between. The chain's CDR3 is CASSQVDNSEGHIQYF. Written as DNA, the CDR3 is TGCGCCAGCAGCCAAGTGGATAACAGTGAGGGTCACATTCAGTACTTC.